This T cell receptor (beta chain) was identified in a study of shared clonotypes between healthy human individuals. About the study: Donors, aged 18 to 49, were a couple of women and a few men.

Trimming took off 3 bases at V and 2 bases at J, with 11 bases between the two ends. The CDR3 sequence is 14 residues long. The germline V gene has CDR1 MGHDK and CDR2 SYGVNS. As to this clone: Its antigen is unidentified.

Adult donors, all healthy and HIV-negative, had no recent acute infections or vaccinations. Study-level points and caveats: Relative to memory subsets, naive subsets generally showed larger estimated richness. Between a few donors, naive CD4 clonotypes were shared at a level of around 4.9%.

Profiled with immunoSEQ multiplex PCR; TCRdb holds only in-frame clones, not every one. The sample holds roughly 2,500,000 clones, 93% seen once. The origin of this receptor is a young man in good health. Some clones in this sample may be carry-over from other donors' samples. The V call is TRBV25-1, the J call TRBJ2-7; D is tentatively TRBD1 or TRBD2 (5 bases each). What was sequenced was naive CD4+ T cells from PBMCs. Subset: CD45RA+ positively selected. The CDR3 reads CASSEGEPAYEQYF. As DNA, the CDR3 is TGTGCCAGCAGTGAGGGGGAGCCAGCCTACGAGCAGTACTTC.